This TCR beta chain derives from a study of graft-versus-host responses after intestinal transplantation (dated by TCRdb to about 2021). Background on the whole study: The transplants that recipients got were multivisceral, liver-intestinal, or isolated intestinal. All recipients received anti-thymocyte globulin induction followed by maintenance tacrolimus and steroids for around 3 years. Graft-versus-host and host-versus-graft alloreactive T cell clones were tracked in the graft, circulation and bone marrow after intestinal transplantation using bulk TCR-beta CDR3 sequencing. Alloreactive clones were identified by sequencing pre-transplant mixed lymphocyte reaction products and comparing these products with unstimulated pre-transplant donor and recipient T cells. A cohort of under 30 intestinal transplant recipients, including one retransplant, was enrolled, and a few patients lacking pretransplant specimens were excluded. Donor T cell macrochimerism was defined as a peak of at least 4% donor T cells among recipient peripheral blood mononuclear cells. Instead of going to the commercial service, samples from a few later patients were sequenced in-house on an Illumina MiSeq and processed with MiXCR.

Preparation of the library involved the immunoSEQ multiplex PCR assay. For most patients, genomic DNA was subjected to high-throughput TCR-beta CDR3 sequencing by Adaptive Biotechnologies. In the paper's pipeline: Adaptive's ImmunoSEQ software supplied the TCR sequencing data for 15 to 20 patients, while MiXCR and VDJtools were used to process a few other patients. CDR3 nucleotide sequences shared by donor and recipient were removed because the origin of these sequences could not be assigned. To be classed as alloreactive, a clone needed at least 2-fold expansion over unstimulated cells and a minimum CFSE-low frequency of 0.002% (template counts) or 0.001% (read counts). A clone was considered mappable if detected in the sequenced pre-transplant spleen, lymph node, or MLR CFSE-low populations of the donor or recipient. The cumulative frequency of alloreactive clones was calculated as a percentage of all sequences, weighted by copy number. In TCRdb, the immuneACCESS table is reduced to in-frame sequences with V and J assigned. These tables do not hold every clone; where another copy was compared, an unresolved V gene accounts for under half, and the others remain unexplained. The DNA gave D and trimming, while V, J and clone size come from that table. The sample records roughly 36,000 clones, around 83% of which are singletons. Jointly, the top ten make up 3.5% to 4.5% of the sample.

A word on this clone: Its antigen specificity is not known. No base quality information exists; no much larger clone differs at one position.

Broader findings and caveats from the paper: The conclusions were limited by the relatively low number and heterogeneity of the intestinal transplant patients. High GvH to HvG T cell clonal ratios were observed in the allografts of patients with donor T cell macrochimerism. Early after transplant, peak levels of circulating GvH clones were associated with declines in HvG clones. GvH clones turned up in recipient bone marrow, with some appearing earlier in ileal mucosa or blood, a pattern consistent with an intestinal mucosal origin.

Blood samples were collected up to 4 times in the first month after transplant and then at least monthly when available. The CDR3 spans 17 residues, from the cysteine through the phenylalanine. Of the read, only the CDR3 DNA is kept; its 51 bases are in frame from base 1. Looking up the germline V gene (reference sequence) yields CDR1 LNHNV and CDR2 YYDKDF. At the junction V is shortened by 1 base and J by 1 base, with 13 bases in between. This receptor was taken from a human patient who received an intestinal transplant, so some T cells may come from the graft donor. The chain is encoded by TRBV15 joined to TRBJ1-4, with a weak D call of TRBD1 (6 bases match). The sequencing used PBMCs, collected roughly 34 months after transplant. The DNA reads TGTGCCACCAGCAGAGGGGGAACAGGGCAAACTAATGAAAAACTGTTTTTT. This is translated as CATSRGGTGQTNEKLFF.